The 6 T cell receptor beta chains listed next were all sequenced from one sample in a study of blood T cell repertoires in COVID-19. This table comes from immunoSEQ multiplex PCR, and its TCRdb copy is limited to in-frame clones, with some not included. In the table there are under 250,000 clones, 80% to 90% of which are singletons. What was sequenced was peripheral blood. The receptor set was obtained from a man aged 45-65 years with active or convalescent COVID-19.

V and J are TRBV11-3 and TRBJ2-6; tentatively, D is TRBD1 (5 bases). V lost 3 bases and J 0 bases, leaving 15 bases between the germline ends. The CDR3 has 18 amino acids. CDR1 and CDR2 from the germline V gene are SGHNT and YENEEA. The CDR3 sequence is CASSLERQGFSGANVLTF. CDR3 coding DNA: TGTGCCAGCAGCTTGGAGCGTCAGGGTTTCTCTGGGGCCAACGTCCTGACTTTC.

The chain joins TRBV7-9 to TRBJ2-3; TRBD1 matches at 8 bases. Trimming cost V 4 bases and J 5 bases; bases outside gene matches: 8. Germline V CDR1 and CDR2: SEHNR, FQNEAQ (reference sequence). CDR3 size: 15 residues. CDR3 bases: TGTGCCAGCAGCTCTCCCGGACAGGGTGAAGATACGCAGTATTTT. The encoded protein is CASSSPGQGEDTQYF.

The gene calls are TRBV27 and TRBJ1-1; 9 bases line up with TRBD1. This CDR3 region has 15 residues. Germline CDR1 is MNHEY and CDR2 is SMNVEV (reference sequence). Trimming took 8 bases from V and 6 from J; bases not matched to a gene: 13. Here the CDR3 reads CASGVRDRVLSEAFF. CDR3 DNA sequence: TGTGCCAGCGGTGTCCGGGACAGGGTTTTGTCTGAAGCTTTCTTT.

This rearrangement joins TRBV27 to TRBJ2-1; 9 bases agree with TRBD1. Unmatched junction bases numbered 5, after V lost 6 bases and J lost 5 bases. This CDR3 spans 14 amino acids. The V gene's germline CDR1 is MNHEY and CDR2 SMNVEV (reference sequence). The CDR3 loop is CASRTGGVNNEQFF. CDR3 nucleotide sequence: TGTGCCAGCAGGACAGGGGGAGTTAACAATGAGCAGTTCTTC.

This clone turned up a few times. This rearrangement joins TRBV4-2 to TRBJ1-2, with D possibly TRBD1 on 5 matching bases. The CDR3 contains 15 residues. Germline values: CDR1 LGHNA, CDR2 YNFKEQ. The V and J ends lost 3 bases and 4 bases respectively, with 15 bases between them. The CDR3 reads CASSQDQGAGYGYTF. The CDR3 bases are TGTGCCAGCAGCCAGGATCAAGGGGCAGGCTATGGCTACACCTTC.

This clone was found a few times. This chain connects TRBV24-1 to TRBJ2-1; D remains ambiguous. V lost 0 bases, J lost 6 bases, and 8 bases lay in between. Germline V gives CDR1 KGHDR, CDR2 SFDVKD. This CDR3 contains 14 residues. The CDR3 protein is CATSDLTVTNEQFF. CDR3 DNA sequence: TGTGCCACCAGTGATTTGACAGTTACCAATGAGCAGTTCTTC.